Each of the 5 T cell receptor beta chains below was sequenced from the same sample in a study of human T cells and chemical hapten exposure. TCRdb re-derived calls from the RACE reads in MiXCR, one entry per CDR3 protein. The data show 150,000 to 200,000 distinct CDR3 sequences, 20% to 25% seen once. Time point in this sample: patch test 1, 2 weeks after DPC sensitization. Documented treatment: therapeutic diphenylcyclopropenone sensitization with weekly scalp DPC. The sample consisted of whole blood, taken in connection with sensitization to the hapten diphenylcyclopropenone (DPC). These receptors were collected from a woman aged 50 to 60 with alopecia areata. Some clones in this sample may be carry-over from other donors' samples.

A few counts support this clonotype. CDR3 coding DNA: TGTGCCACCAGTGGGGATGGATCCGATGGCTACACCTTC. This gives the protein CATSGDGSDGYTF. V is TRBV24-1 and J is TRBJ1-2, with D uncertain. The germline gives CDR1 KGHDR, CDR2 SFDVKD. The CDR3 runs 13 residues. V lost 5 bases, J lost 6 bases, and 12 bases lay in between.

This chain uses TRBV7-6 with TRBJ1-1, with D possibly being TRBD1 (6 bases). The CDR3 is 15 amino acids. V was shortened by 5 bases and J by 5 bases, with 18 bases between the two germline ends. Germline V CDR1 and CDR2: SGHVS, FNYEAQ. The CDR3 bases are TGTGCCAGCAGCCTACGATCAGGGGCTGGGACTGAAGCTTTCTTT. It translates to CASSLRSGAGTEAFF.

The rearrangement uses TRBV4-1 and TRBJ2-2; D perhaps matches TRBD2 (5 bases). CDR1 and CDR2 from the germline V gene are MGHRA and YSYEKL. There are 16 residues in the CDR3. V gave up 0 bases and J gave up 9 bases, with 17 bases separating them. The CDR3 nucleotides read TGCGCCAGCAGCCAAGATCCAGCGGCTAATTTCCGGGAGCTGTTTTTT. It codes for CASSQDPAANFRELFF.

The chain combines TRBV20-1 with TRBJ2-2; no clear D. In germline, CDR1 is DFQATT, CDR2 SNEGSKA (reference sequence). Trimming cost V 3 bases and J 3 bases, with 8 bases left between them. The CDR3 runs to 13 residues. As DNA, the CDR3 is TGCAGTGCTAGTAGAAAGCACACCGGGGAGCTGTTTTTT. Translated: CSASRKHTGELFF.

This rearrangement joins TRBV5-1 to TRBJ2-7; the D gene is possibly TRBD2 (6 bases). The CDR3 covers 14 residues. CDR1 SGHRS and CDR2 YFSETQ come from the germline V gene. V shed 0 bases and J shed 6 bases, with 13 bases lying between them. In DNA form, the CDR3 reads TGCGCCAGCAGCTTGGCTGAGGCGGGAATCGAGCAGTACTTC. Its translation: CASSLAEAGIEQYF.